The rows below give T cell receptor beta chains drawn from one sample of a study of shared clonotypes between healthy human individuals. Sequencing was performed with immunoSEQ multiplex PCR; in TCRdb, only in-frame clones are kept and a portion is missing. The sample holds fewer than 400,000 clones; over 65% are singletons and the top ten take about a tenth. The sample was memory CD4+ T cells sorted from blood. Source of these receptors: a man aged 25 to 45 in good health. CDR3s include the opening cysteine and the closing phenylalanine or tryptophan. The D gene is left open where the match is weak. Rows give clone size only sometimes, using once, few, many, or a class for an expanded clone.

j_call: TRBJ2-1
clone_size: few
v_call: TRBV19
d_call: .
cdr3_aa: CASSITLGFNEQFF
cdr3_nt: TGTGCCAGTAGTATCACACTAGGGTTCAATGAGCAGTTCTTC

j_call: TRBJ2-1
clone_size: .
v_call: TRBV10-1
d_call: .
cdr3_aa: CASSESKPLSYNEQFF
cdr3_nt: TGCGCCAGCAGTGAGTCAAAGCCCCTCTCCTACAATGAGCAGTTCTTC

j_call: TRBJ1-1
clone_size: .
v_call: TRBV29-1
d_call: .
cdr3_aa: CSVGGFTGSGNTEAFF
cdr3_nt: TGCAGCGTTGGCGGGTTTACAGGGTCCGGGAACACTGAAGCTTTCTTT

j_call: TRBJ2-7
clone_size: few
v_call: TRBV10-3
d_call: TRBD1
cdr3_aa: CAISGQDRGLTYEQYF
cdr3_nt: TGTGCCATCAGTGGCCAGGACAGGGGGTTAACCTACGAGCAGTACTTC

j_call: TRBJ2-5
clone_size: .
v_call: TRBV18
d_call: TRBD1
cdr3_aa: CASSASGTGGQETQYF
cdr3_nt: TGTGCCAGCTCAGCGTCCGGGACAGGGGGTCAAGAGACCCAGTACTTC

j_call: TRBJ2-7
clone_size: once
v_call: TRBV6-5
d_call: .
cdr3_aa: CASSHSGRSSYEQYF
cdr3_nt: TGTGCCAGCAGTCACAGCGGGCGAAGCTCCTACGAGCAGTACTTC

j_call: TRBJ1-2
clone_size: many
v_call: TRBV2
d_call: .
cdr3_aa: CASSEDVFLWGRTEIYGYTF
cdr3_nt: .

j_call: TRBJ1-5
clone_size: .
v_call: TRBV5-1
d_call: .
cdr3_aa: CASSFDSPNQPQHF
cdr3_nt: TGCGCCAGCAGCTTCGACAGCCCAAATCAGCCCCAGCATTTT

j_call: TRBJ1-1
clone_size: .
v_call: TRBV2
d_call: .
cdr3_aa: CASSFTGEAFF
cdr3_nt: TGTGCCAGCAGTTTTACAGGGGAAGCTTTCTTT

j_call: TRBJ1-5
clone_size: .
v_call: TRBV7-8
d_call: .
cdr3_aa: CASSSKVAFGDQPQHF
cdr3_nt: TGTGCCAGCAGCTCAAAAGTGGCCTTCGGAGATCAGCCCCAGCATTTT

j_call: TRBJ2-5
clone_size: few
v_call: TRBV5-4
d_call: .
cdr3_aa: CASSSQGTQETQYF
cdr3_nt: TGTGCCAGCAGCTCACAGGGTACCCAAGAGACCCAGTACTTC

j_call: TRBJ1-4
clone_size: .
v_call: TRBV7-6
d_call: .
cdr3_aa: CASSFFRDEKLFF
cdr3_nt: TGTGCCAGCAGCTTCTTCAGGGATGAAAAACTGTTTTTT

j_call: TRBJ2-1
clone_size: .
v_call: TRBV5-1
d_call: TRBD1
cdr3_aa: CASSEGQKYNEQFF
cdr3_nt: TGCGCCAGCAGCGAGGGACAGAAGTACAATGAGCAGTTCTTC

j_call: TRBJ2-5
clone_size: .
v_call: TRBV19
d_call: TRBD2
cdr3_aa: CASSVSRGLAQETQYF
cdr3_nt: TGTGCCAGTAGTGTCTCCCGGGGACTAGCCCAAGAGACCCAGTACTTC

j_call: TRBJ1-4
clone_size: few
v_call: TRBV5-1
d_call: .
cdr3_aa: CASSTLGGANEKLFF
cdr3_nt: TGCGCCAGCAGCACCCTTGGGGGGGCTAATGAAAAACTGTTTTTT

j_call: TRBJ1-2
clone_size: .
v_call: TRBV4-3
d_call: .
cdr3_aa: CASSQEARVDYGYTF
cdr3_nt: TGCGCCAGCAGCCAAGAAGCCAGAGTGGACTATGGCTACACCTTC

j_call: TRBJ2-3
clone_size: few
v_call: TRBV30
d_call: .
cdr3_aa: CAGRGSGSGRTDTQYF
cdr3_nt: TGTGCCGGCAGGGGGAGTGGTAGCGGGCGCACAGATACGCAGTATTTT

j_call: TRBJ1-5
clone_size: .
v_call: TRBV7-2
d_call: .
cdr3_aa: CASTPVGAGQPQHF
cdr3_nt: TGTGCCAGCACCCCAGTGGGGGCAGGCCAGCCCCAGCATTTT

j_call: TRBJ1-1
clone_size: .
v_call: TRBV5-4
d_call: TRBD1
cdr3_aa: CASSSGRGGMNTEAFF
cdr3_nt: TGTGCCAGCAGCAGTGGCAGGGGGGGGATGAACACTGAAGCTTTCTTT

j_call: TRBJ2-7
clone_size: .
v_call: TRBV7-9
d_call: TRBD1
cdr3_aa: CASSSNRDRGNEQYF
cdr3_nt: TGTGCCAGCAGCTCTAACCGGGACAGGGGGAACGAGCAGTACTTC

j_call: TRBJ2-1
clone_size: .
v_call: TRBV2
d_call: TRBD2
cdr3_aa: CASTAGASYNEQFF
cdr3_nt: TGTGCCAGCACCGCGGGAGCGTCCTACAATGAGCAGTTCTTC

j_call: TRBJ2-7
clone_size: .
v_call: TRBV5-1
d_call: .
cdr3_aa: CASSLLQGSLSEQYF
cdr3_nt: TGCGCCAGCAGCTTGCTACAGGGATCCTTGAGCGAGCAGTACTTC

j_call: TRBJ1-1
clone_size: .
v_call: TRBV2
d_call: .
cdr3_aa: CASSVEGGTEAFF
cdr3_nt: TGTGCCAGCAGTGTCGAGGGTGGAACTGAAGCTTTCTTT

j_call: TRBJ2-1
clone_size: .
v_call: TRBV11-2
d_call: TRBD1
cdr3_aa: CASSLNRGQDNEQFF
cdr3_nt: TGTGCCAGCAGCCTAAACAGGGGGCAAGACAATGAGCAGTTCTTC

j_call: TRBJ2-3
clone_size: .
v_call: TRBV15
d_call: .
cdr3_aa: CATSRAGPSGTDTQYF
cdr3_nt: TGTGCCACCAGCAGAGCCGGTCCGTCGGGTACAGATACGCAGTATTTT

j_call: TRBJ2-1
clone_size: .
v_call: TRBV5-1
d_call: .
cdr3_aa: CASNQGSTSFFQGLWRSYNEQFF
cdr3_nt: TGCGCCAGCAATCAGGGAAGCACTTCCTTTTTCCAAGGACTATGGAGGTCCTACAATGAGCAGTTCTTC

j_call: TRBJ1-1
clone_size: .
v_call: TRBV5-1
d_call: TRBD1
cdr3_aa: CASRTTGATEAFF
cdr3_nt: TGCGCCAGCAGGACCACAGGGGCCACTGAAGCTTTCTTT

j_call: TRBJ1-1
clone_size: many
v_call: TRBV11-2
d_call: .
cdr3_aa: CASSFPGLPNTEAFF
cdr3_nt: TGTGCCAGCAGCTTCCCGGGACTGCCAAACACTGAAGCTTTCTTT

j_call: TRBJ2-7
clone_size: once
v_call: TRBV9
d_call: .
cdr3_aa: CASSPQGRNSYEQYF
cdr3_nt: TGTGCCAGCAGCCCCCAGGGTAGGAACTCCTACGAGCAGTACTTC

j_call: TRBJ2-7
clone_size: .
v_call: TRBV11-2
d_call: .
cdr3_aa: CASSRQRNSYEQYF
cdr3_nt: TGTGCCAGCAGCAGACAAAGGAACTCCTACGAGCAGTACTTC

j_call: TRBJ2-1
clone_size: .
v_call: TRBV5-4
d_call: TRBD2
cdr3_aa: CASSREGPNNEQFF
cdr3_nt: TGTGCCAGCAGCCGGGAGGGCCCGAACAATGAGCAGTTCTTC

j_call: TRBJ2-5
clone_size: .
v_call: TRBV18
d_call: .
cdr3_aa: CASSPIGGQGLDYQETQYF
cdr3_nt: TGTGCCAGCTCACCCATCGGTGGGCAGGGGCTTGACTACCAAGAGACCCAGTACTTC

j_call: TRBJ2-5
clone_size: .
v_call: TRBV6-6
d_call: TRBD2
cdr3_aa: CASRGTSGVQETQYF
cdr3_nt: TGTGCCAGCAGGGGGACTAGCGGGGTTCAAGAGACCCAGTACTTC